A single sample is the source of the 28 T cell receptor beta chains below, sequenced in a study of T cells in Graves' hyperthyroidism and ophthalmopathy. TCR beta CDR3 sequences were amplified from RNA transcripts. Carried out on the TCR CDR3, a first-round RT-PCR used the HTBI primer set. MiXCR, run by TCRdb on the multiplex PCR reads, gives a single entry per CDR3 protein. The repertoire holds approximately 410,000 distinct CDR3 sequences, with roughly an eighth as singletons. The source material was blood. These receptors originate from a woman younger than 30 with Graves' hyperthyroidism.

This clonotype was counted at least ten times. This chain links TRBV7-2 with TRBJ2-2, with D perhaps TRBD1 or TRBD2 (5 bases each). V was trimmed by 5 bases and J by 8 bases, leaving 18 bases between them. The CDR3 has 15 residues. Germline V lookup: CDR1 SGHTA, CDR2 FQGNSA. Written as DNA, the CDR3 is TGTGCCAGCAGCCCCACAGGACTCTCCACTGGGGAGCTGTTTTTT. The encoded protein is CASSPTGLSTGELFF.

This clonotype was recorded many times. The gene calls are TRBV7-9 and TRBJ2-5; D uncertain. The CDR3 loop spans 13 amino acids. Germline values: CDR1 SEHNR, CDR2 FQNEAQ (reference sequence). The V and J ends lost 3 bases and 1 base respectively, with 6 bases between them. For the CDR3, the DNA is TGTGCCAGCAGCTTCCGGACCCAAGAGACCCAGTACTTC. Its translation: CASSFRTQETQYF.

The chain is built from TRBV7-2 and TRBJ2-7; D gene ambiguous. This CDR3 contains 15 residues. CDR1 SGHTA and CDR2 FQGNSA come from the germline V gene. V lost 5 bases to trimming and J lost 0 bases, with 14 bases between them. CDR3 DNA sequence: TGTGCCAGCAGCCCCCCACCGCAGAGCTCCTACGAGCAGTACTTC. Translated: CASSPPPQSSYEQYF.

This clonotype came up a few times. The gene calls are TRBV15 and TRBJ1-2; TRBD1 agrees at 7 bases. This CDR3 comprises 12 residues. From germline, CDR1 is LNHNV and CDR2 YYDKDF (reference sequence). V trimming: 2 bases; J trimming: 12 bases; junction bases outside the gene matches: 6. The CDR3 spells CATSRSGGSHTF. DNA of the CDR3: TGTGCCACCAGCAGATCAGGGGGTTCTCACACCTTC.

This clonotype came up a few times. This chain links TRBV10-3 with TRBJ1-2; no clear D. From germline, CDR1 is ENHRY and CDR2 SYGVKD. This CDR3 is 14 amino acids long. Trimming cost V 6 bases and J 8 bases, with 19 bases left between them. The CDR3 DNA reads as TGTGCCATCAGCGAAGACTCTTCGATGGGGGGCTACACCTTC. It codes for CAISEDSSMGGYTF.

This clonotype was observed at least ten times. The chain couples TRBV10-3 to TRBJ2-3, with a possible D match to TRBD1 (6 bases). Germline values: CDR1 ENHRY, CDR2 SYGVKD. The CDR3 has 14 residues. Trimming removed 3 bases at V and 6 bases at J, with 13 bases between. Here the CDR3 reads CAISEAQGADTQYF. The CDR3 region has the DNA TGTGCCATCAGTGAAGCACAGGGAGCCGATACGCAGTATTTT.

The chain uses TRBV7-9 and TRBJ2-5; 11 positions match TRBD2. The germline CDR1 and CDR2 sequences are SEHNR and FQNEAQ (reference sequence). Trimming at V came to 4 bases and at J to 4 bases, leaving 8 bases not matched to a gene. This CDR3 spans 16 amino acids. The CDR3 nucleotides read TGTGCCAGCAGCTCCCGCGGTAGCGGGAGGGCAGAGACCCAGTACTTC. Encoded protein: CASSSRGSGRAETQYF.

This clonotype was observed at least ten times. This sequence joins TRBV7-2 and TRBJ1-1; D remains ambiguous. The CDR3 runs to 15 residues. In germline, CDR1 is SGHTA, CDR2 FQGNSA. V was pared by 6 bases and J by 3 bases, with 17 bases between. CDR3 nucleotide sequence: TGTGCCAGCAGGGGAAGGGAGGCCGGGGACACTGAAGCTTTCTTT. As protein: CASRGREAGDTEAFF. Variable domain in full (rest from reference TRBV7-2 and TRBJ1-1): GAGVSQSPSNKVTEKGKDVELRCDPISGHTALYWYRQSLGQGLEFLIYFQGNSAPDKSGLPSDRFSAERTGGSVSTLTIQRTQQEDSAVYLCASRGREAGDTEAFFGQGTRLTVV.

The chain joins TRBV11-2 to TRBJ2-3, with TRBD2 identical over 13 bases. V was clipped by 6 bases and J by 6 bases; unmatched bases: 15. Germline CDR1 is SGHAT and CDR2 is FQNNGV. CDR3 length: 18 residues. CDR3 sequence reads: CASRPDLGLAGASDTQYF. The CDR3 DNA sequence: TGTGCCAGCAGACCAGATCTCGGACTAGCGGGAGCCTCTGATACGCAGTATTTT.

A few counts support this clonotype. The chain has TRBV12-3 or TRBV12-4 and TRBJ2-7; 12 bases match TRBD2. Germline trimming cut 5 bases from V and 7 bases from J; bases unmatched to any gene: 9. The length of the CDR3 is 15 residues. The CDR3 DNA reads as TGTGCCAGCAGTGCCCGACTAGCGGGAGTGGGGGAGCAGTACTTC. Its protein is CASSARLAGVGEQYF.

Ten or more counts support this clonotype. This chain uses TRBV4-1 with TRBJ1-5; tentatively, D is TRBD1 (5 bases). The length of the CDR3 is 14 residues. Germline values: CDR1 MGHRA, CDR2 YSYEKL. V was shortened by 3 bases and J by 3 bases, with 9 bases between the two germline ends. The CDR3 sequence is CASSQQGYNQPQHF. The CDR3 DNA reads as TGCGCCAGCAGCCAGCAGGGTTACAATCAGCCCCAGCATTTT.

This clonotype was detected ten times or more. The genes are TRBV30 and TRBJ1-6, with 7 nucleotides matching TRBD1. Germline V gene lookup returns CDR1 GTSNPN and CDR2 SVGIG (reference sequence). The CDR3 spans 14 residues. The CDR3 here is CAASGDSFNSPLHF. The CDR3 DNA is TGTGCAGCTAGCGGGGACAGCTTTAATTCACCCCTCCACTTT.

This clonotype appeared many times. The V and J genes are TRBV10-3 and TRBJ1-2; D unclear. The germline CDR1 and CDR2 sequences are ENHRY and SYGVKD. The CDR3 covers 13 residues. The V end lost 5 bases, the J end lost 5 bases, and 12 bases lay between the germline ends. CDR3 residues: CAISREPRYGYTF. CDR3 in DNA: TGTGCCATCAGTAGGGAACCGCGGTATGGCTACACCTTC.

This clonotype has a count of ten or more. J is TRBJ1-1 and V is TRBV6-2 or TRBV6-3; D is uncertain. V lost 5 bases and J 5 bases, leaving 9 bases between the germline ends. There are 12 residues in the CDR3. In germline, CDR1 is MNHEY, CDR2 SVGEGT. CDR3 amino acids: CASSPRFTEAFF. CDR3 sequence (DNA): TGTGCCAGCAGTCCAAGATTTACTGAAGCTTTCTTT.

The chain couples TRBV18 to TRBJ1-4; 8 positions agree with TRBD1. Unmatched junction bases numbered 14, after V lost 6 bases and J lost 2 bases. Germline CDR1 and CDR2: KGHSH and LQKENI. The CDR3 has 18 amino acids. CDR3 residues: CASSPMDREVATNEKLFF. CDR3 coding DNA: TGTGCCAGCTCTCCCATGGACAGGGAAGTGGCCACTAATGAAAAACTGTTTTTT.

The table lists this clonotype with many counts. The chain carries TRBV12-3 or TRBV12-4 and TRBJ2-1, with 8 bases identical to TRBD2. This CDR3 has 20 residues. With 6 bases clipped from V and 7 bases from J, the junction kept 26 bases outside the gene matches. DNA for the CDR3: TGTGCCAGCAGCCCCACCAGGCTCAGGAGGAGCGGGAGTCACGGAAATGAGCAGTTCTTC. Protein sequence: CASSPTRLRRSGSHGNEQFF.

This clonotype was detected many times. The gene calls are TRBV11-2 and TRBJ2-3; the D is unclear. Trimming stripped 0 bases from V and 1 base from J, with 5 bases between. Germline V gives CDR1 SGHAT, CDR2 FQNNGV. The CDR3 is 14 residues long. CDR3 nucleotide sequence: TGTGCCAGCAGCTTAGAACCGCGCACAGATACGCAGTATTTT. Translated: CASSLEPRTDTQYF. Full variable domain (remainder filled in from reference TRBV11-2 and TRBJ2-3): EAGVAQSPRYKIIEKRQSVAFWCNPISGHATLYWYQQILGQGPKLLIQFQNNGVVDDSQLPKDRFSAERLKGVDSTLKIQPAKLEDSAVYLCASSLEPRTDTQYFGPGTRLTVL.

Many counts were recorded for this clonotype. The CDR3 spells CASSFERNYGYTF. CDR3 nucleotide sequence: TGTGCCAGCAGCTTTGAGCGGAATTATGGCTACACCTTC. This chain connects TRBV5-6 to TRBJ1-2; D not resolved. Trimming left V 2 bases short and J 5 bases short, with 10 bases between. The CDR3 length is 13 residues. The germline V gene encodes CDR1 SGHDT and CDR2 YYEEEE.

This clonotype was found many times. The V and J genes are TRBV9 and TRBJ2-1; D tentatively fits TRBD1 or TRBD2 (5 bases each). Trimming removed 0 bases from V and 2 bases from J, with 9 bases in between. Looked up from germline, CDR1 is SGDLS and CDR2 is YYNGEE. This CDR3 is built from 15 residues. CDR3 amino acids: CASSVDGTAYNEQFF. The CDR3 DNA is TGTGCCAGCAGCGTAGATGGGACGGCCTACAATGAGCAGTTCTTC.

The CDR3 sequence is CASSLVRTDQPQHF. In nucleotides, the CDR3 is TGTGCCAGCAGTTTAGTAAGGACCGATCAGCCCCAGCATTTT. The J gene is TRBJ1-5, the V gene TRBV12-3 or TRBV12-4; D gene uncertain. The CDR3 consists of 14 residues. Deletions cut 1 base from V and 5 bases from J, with 9 bases between.

Ten or more counts support this clonotype. Its ends do not fully match the called genes, so a read error is possible. The chain carries TRBV20-1 and TRBJ2-5, with 8 bases fitting TRBD1. CDR3 length: 14 residues. Germline loops: CDR1 DFQATT, CDR2 SNEGSKA (reference sequence). CDR3 loop: CSATDRGAVEAQYF. Written as DNA, the CDR3 is TGCAGTGCTACAGACAGGGGAGCAGTAGAGGCCCAGTACTTC.

This clonotype was seen many times. The V call is TRBV20-1, the J call TRBJ1-5, with D tentatively TRBD1 (5 bases). The CDR3 is 13 amino acids. CDR1 and CDR2 from the germline V gene are DFQATT and SNEGSKA (reference sequence). Trimming cost V 3 bases and J 3 bases, with 9 bases left between them. CDR3 residues: CSASEGTNQPQHF. The CDR3 DNA reads as TGCAGTGCTAGCGAGGGGACCAATCAGCCCCAGCATTTT.

This chain uses TRBV18 with TRBJ1-6, with a possible D match to TRBD1 (6 bases). The CDR3 sequence is 14 residues long. V dropped 4 bases and J dropped 7 bases, with 11 bases sitting between them. Germline CDR1 KGHSH, CDR2 LQKENI. The chain's CDR3 is CASSQDRINSPLHF. CDR3 DNA sequence: TGTGCCAGCTCACAAGACAGGATAAATTCACCCCTCCACTTT.

This clonotype has only a few counts. The chain carries TRBV19 and TRBJ1-5, with D possibly matching TRBD1 (5 bases). Trimming left V 5 bases short and J 10 bases short, with 18 bases between. The germline gives CDR1 LNHDA, CDR2 SQIVND (reference sequence). The CDR3 consists of 14 residues. Here the CDR3 reads CASSARDRTSPQHF. The CDR3 nucleotides read TGTGCCAGTAGTGCCCGGGACCGGACGTCCCCCCAGCATTTT.

This clonotype was seen ten or more times. CDR3 amino acids: CASRDSPSYEQYF. The CDR3 DNA reads as TGTGCCAGCAGGGACAGCCCTTCTTACGAGCAGTACTTC. The gene calls are TRBV28 and TRBJ2-7, with D tentatively TRBD1 (6 bases). V lost 6 bases to trimming and J lost 4 bases, with 13 bases between them. The CDR3 spans 13 residues. The germline V gene has CDR1 MDHEN and CDR2 SYDVKM.

This clonotype has more than one count but fewer than ten. The chain combines TRBV20-1 with TRBJ2-7; D gene uncertain. The CDR3 loop spans 13 amino acids. The germline V and J ends were trimmed by 6 bases and 1 base, with 13 bases remaining between them. Germline loops: CDR1 DFQATT, CDR2 SNEGSKA (reference sequence). The CDR3 nucleotides are TGCAGTGCAACACAACATTTTTCCTACGAGCAGTACTTC. It specifies CSATQHFSYEQYF.

A note on this clonotype: This clone may be a read error of a much larger clone one base away. It is likely a read error, because the conserved phenylalanine at the end of the CDR3 is missing. V usage is TRBV2 and J usage is TRBJ1-2; unclear D gene. The CDR3 runs to 13 residues. Trimming stripped 5 bases from V and 2 bases from J, with 9 bases between. Germline V CDR1 and CDR2: SNHLY, FYNNEI. The DNA of the CDR3 is TGTGCCAGCAGTCAAGACGGAAACTATGGCTACACCCTC. This encodes CASSQDGNYGYTL.

This clonotype appeared many times. V gene TRBV2 combines with J gene TRBJ2-7, with unresolved D. The V and J ends lost 6 bases and 0 bases respectively, with 9 bases between them. The CDR3 loop spans 13 amino acids. In germline, CDR1 is SNHLY, CDR2 FYNNEI. The CDR3 loop is CASSRDFSYEQYF. The CDR3 DNA follows: TGTGCCAGCAGCCGAGACTTCTCCTACGAGCAGTACTTC.